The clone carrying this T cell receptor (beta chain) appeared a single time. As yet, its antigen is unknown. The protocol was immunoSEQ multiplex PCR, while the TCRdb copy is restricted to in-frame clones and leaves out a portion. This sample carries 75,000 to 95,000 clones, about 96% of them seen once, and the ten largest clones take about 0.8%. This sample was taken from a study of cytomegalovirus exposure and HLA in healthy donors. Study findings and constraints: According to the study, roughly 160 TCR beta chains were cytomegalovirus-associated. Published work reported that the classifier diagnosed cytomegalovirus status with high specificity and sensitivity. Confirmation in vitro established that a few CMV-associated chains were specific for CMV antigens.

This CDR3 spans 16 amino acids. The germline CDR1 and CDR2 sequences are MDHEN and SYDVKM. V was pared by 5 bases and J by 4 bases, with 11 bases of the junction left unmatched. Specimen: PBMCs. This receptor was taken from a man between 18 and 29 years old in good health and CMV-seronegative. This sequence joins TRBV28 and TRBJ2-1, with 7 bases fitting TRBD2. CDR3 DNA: TGTGCCAGCAGTACGGGCGGGACTAACCCTTACAATGAGCAGTTCTTC. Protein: CASSTGGTNPYNEQFF.